This T cell receptor beta chain is drawn from a study of CD8+CD57+ T cells in acquired aplastic anemia. Turning to the study itself: Yields of DNA that came from sorted CD4+ and CD8+ cells averaged approximately 3.2 ug. Study findings and constraints: It was found that some 30 CD8+ CDR3 sequences were shared between patients and controls. Between the patient and control groups, CD8+ Simpson's diversity did not differ significantly.

With respect to this clonotype: The antigen is not known.

Looked up from germline, CDR1 is SGHNT and CDR2 is YYREEE (reference sequence). CDR3 size: 17 residues. The V and J ends lost 0 bases and 4 bases respectively, with 16 bases between them. The template for TCR beta VDJ and CDR3 sequence profiling was genomic DNA. TCRdb called the reads again in MiXCR, with one record for every CDR3 protein. The sample has 400,000 to 600,000 distinct CDR3 sequences; about a third are singletons. Before being chosen for sequencing, patients had shown CD8+CD57+ cell expansion by flow cytometry. Input material: sorted CD4+, CD8+, or CD8+CD57+ T cells (not recorded which) from PBMCs. The source is a human donor with aplastic anemia. The J gene is TRBJ2-2, the V gene TRBV5-4, with D unclear. CDR3 sequence reads: CASSLDSWSTFTGELFF. The CDR3 nucleotides read TGTGCCAGCAGCTTGGATTCCTGGAGCACCTTCACCGGGGAGCTGTTTTTT.